The sequence of this TCR beta chain was determined in a study of T cells in Graves' hyperthyroidism and ophthalmopathy. RNA transcripts provided the source from which TCR beta CDR3 regions were amplified. A set of HTBI primers served as the primers for a first-round RT-PCR of the TCR CDR3. MiXCR, applied by TCRdb to the multiplex PCR reads, yields one record per CDR3 protein. The table records 96,000 or so distinct CDR3 sequences, approximately 56% of them present only once. The CDR3 is made up of 13 amino acids. Deletions cut 7 bases from V and 2 bases from J, with 11 bases between. Germline-derived CDR1 and CDR2 are MGHDK and SYGVNS. The table lists this clonotype with a few counts.

The TCR comes from a middle-aged woman with Graves' hyperthyroidism. Sequenced sample: blood. The chain carries TRBV25-1 and TRBJ1-2; D is unclear. The CDR3 DNA reads as TGTGCCAGCAAAGACACCTCAAACTATGGCTACACCTTC. It is translated as CASKDTSNYGYTF.